The source of this T cell receptor (beta chain) is a study of T cell responses to AZD1222 COVID-19 vaccine (dated by TCRdb to 2020 to 2023). Study-wide context: AZD1222 recipients whose second dose came at about 4 weeks and those whose second dose came at about 12 weeks were combined into one group, since spike-specific TCR depth and breadth did not differ between the two schedules. TCR sequencing covered 230 or so trial participants: 207 given two doses of AZD1222 and about 26 given two doses of MenACWY control vaccine. Trial participants were enrolled into age subgroups of 18-55, 56-69 and 70-plus years, which contained about 150, 28 and 57 TCR-sequenced participants, respectively. Study-level results and caveats: Spike-specific TCR breadth and depth rose significantly after two AZD1222 doses compared with day 0 and with MenACWY recipients. Most participants were white British and females outnumbered males, and the authors suggested that clonal diversity may have been underestimated. The 56-69-year group was small, and its depth increase did not reach significance, likely because of low power. Conclusions about previously exposed vaccinees were limited because only five to seven AZD1222 recipients were SARS-CoV-2 seropositive at baseline. Because no day 14 peak-response samples were available, the repertoires could be characterized only after the peak T cell response. Reportedly, almost half of the unique spike-specific TCRs recognized epitopes lying outside the regions that are mutated in the B.1.351 and B.1.1.7 variants. Vaccine-associated CD4 TCRs spanned the whole spike protein, with dominant responses in regions 160-218 and 743-854.

Remarks on this clone: The antigen it recognizes is unknown. No quality values exist for individual bases; no much larger clone is one base distant.

The germline V gene encodes CDR1 SNHLY and CDR2 FYNNEI. V is cut back by 1 base and J by 6 bases, with 1 base in the junction unmatched. The CDR3 measures 14 amino acids from cysteine to phenylalanine. The read is trimmed to its CDR3 DNA, 42 bases read in frame from base 1. In the paper's terms, the time point label means: baseline before first vaccination. Vaccinee samples were obtained from the UK trials COV001 and COV002, which included a single-blind randomized controlled phase 2/3 trial of AZD1222 (ChAdOx1 nCoV-19) in healthy adults. For TCRbeta chain sequencing, PBMC samples from trial participants were taken at day 0 and at day 28 after the second dose. The CDR3 regions of human TCRbeta chains were analyzed by immunosequencing. As for the original processing: Repertoire TCRs were matched against a reference library of SARS-CoV-2-specific TCRs generated with the MIRA antigen-specificity platform. Breadth was defined as the fraction of unique TCRs that were SARS-CoV-2-associated. Depth was defined as the fraction of total T cells that were SARS-CoV-2-associated. Each spike-specific TCR was assigned to its reactive spike region and to a CD4 or CD8 class using the MIRA data. Log10-transformed breadth and depth values were compared by one-way ANOVA with Sidak's multiple comparisons tests. Drawn from immuneACCESS, this table holds only the in-frame rearrangements with V and J called that TCRdb kept. Clones are partly lost; checked studies trace under half to an unresolved V gene and leave the rest unexplained. V, J and clone size are taken as reported in that table, and D and trimming were inferred from the DNA itself. This sample lists 50,000 to 60,000 clones; over 80% were detected once. The ten largest clonotypes hold about 15% of the sample.

The chain is encoded by TRBV2 joined to TRBJ1-4; 8 of the junction bases match TRBD1. The starting material was peripheral blood, obtained on day 0 of AZD1222 vaccination. The receptor comes from an adult in good health. The CDR3 corresponds to CASSEGTGYEKLFF. The DNA sequence is TGTGCCAGCAGTGAAGGGACAGGGTATGAAAAACTGTTTTTT. Where the CDR3 stops, the reference TRBV2 and TRBJ1-4 genes take over; the full variable domain is EPEVTQTPSHQVTQMGQEVILRCVPISNHLYFYWYRQILGQKVEFLVSFYNNEISEKSEIFDDQFSVERPDGSNFTLKIRSTKLEDSAMYFCASSEGTGYEKLFFGSGTQLSVL.